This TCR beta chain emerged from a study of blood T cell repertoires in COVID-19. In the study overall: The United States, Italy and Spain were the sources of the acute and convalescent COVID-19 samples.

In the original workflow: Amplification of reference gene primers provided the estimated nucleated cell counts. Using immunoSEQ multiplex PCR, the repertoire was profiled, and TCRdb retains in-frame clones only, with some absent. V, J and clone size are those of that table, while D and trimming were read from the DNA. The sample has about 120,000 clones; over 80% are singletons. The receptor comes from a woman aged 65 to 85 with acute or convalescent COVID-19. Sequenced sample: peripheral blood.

This CDR3 is CASSVAGGTTNEKLFF. The CDR3 region has the DNA TGTGCCAGCAGCGTAGCAGGGGGCACGACTAATGAAAAACTGTTTTTT. The chain employs TRBV9 and TRBJ1-4; TRBD1 aligns across 8 bases. Germline lookup yields CDR1 SGDLS and CDR2 YYNGEE. V shed 0 bases and J 2 bases; nucleotides not matched to a gene: 3. CDR3 length: 16 residues.